Sequencing of this TCR beta chain was carried out in a study of a mutant IDH1 vaccine in newly diagnosed glioma. Study as a whole: Prior therapy was radiotherapy, temozolomide, or both; most received both.

Time point noted: week 47, end of study. In the vaccine, a single dose held 300 ug of the mutant IDH1 20-mer peptide, along with topical imiquimod. At weeks 1, 3, 5, 7, 11, 15, 19 and 23, patients received a vaccination, eight in all. TCRdb's table, derived via immunoSEQ multiplex PCR, lists solely in-frame clones and lacks some. The sample holds about 10,000 clones, about four fifths seen once. This CDR3 is 13 amino acids long. Germline values: CDR1 SGHNT, CDR2 YENEEA. V was trimmed by 1 base and J by 6 bases, leaving 9 bases between them. With regard to this clone: What it binds is unknown.

This sequence joins TRBV11-3 and TRBJ1-1, with no clear D. This clonotype originated in a man aged 25 to 40 with glioma. The sample here was PBMCs, taken from a glioma patient whose treatment included an IDH1 peptide vaccine. CDR3 in amino acids: CASSLGSGAEAFF. DNA of the CDR3: TGTGCCAGCAGCTTAGGATCCGGGGCTGAAGCTTTCTTT.